These T cell receptor beta chains were read from a single sample in a study of blood T cells in healthy people across ages. TCRdb independently ran MiXCR on the 5' RACE reads; one entry per CDR3 protein. Among approximately 800,000 distinct CDR3 sequences, roughly 25% were seen once, and the ten largest hold about 3%. These same records also appear under a second study, on T cells of mothers and their children.

The sample consisted of blood. These receptors originate from a boy younger than 18 in good health. Each CDR3 is given with its conserved first and last residue. A D gene is named only where the DNA matches it firmly. Only some rows state a clone size, as once, few, many or a class for expanded clones.

size	V	J	D	CDR3	DNA
few	TRBV2	TRBJ2-5	-	CASSEVGKETQYF	TGTGCCAGCAGTGAGGTGGGGAAGGAGACCCAGTACTTC
few	TRBV6-1	TRBJ2-5	-	CASSVNSRVQETQYF	TGTGCCAGCAGTGTTAACAGTCGGGTCCAAGAGACCCAGTACTTC
few	TRBV28	TRBJ2-5	TRBD1	CASYDRGQETQYF	TGTGCCAGCTACGACAGGGGGCAAGAGACCCAGTACTTC
-	TRBV6-5	TRBJ1-2	TRBD1	CASDPGTAYGYTF	TGTGCCAGCGATCCCGGGACAGCATATGGCTACACCTTC
-	TRBV10-3	TRBJ2-2	-	CAASQGSGTGELFF	TGTGCCGCGAGTCAGGGGAGCGGCACCGGGGAGCTGTTTTTT
-	TRBV10-3	TRBJ2-7	TRBD2	CAISAMAGVAGGSSYEQYF	TGTGCCATCTCGGCGATGGCAGGGGTAGCGGGGGGGTCCTCCTACGAGCAGTACTTC
-	TRBV7-2	TRBJ2-3	TRBD1	CASSSQGRRTDTQYF	TGTGCCAGCAGCTCACAGGGGAGACGAACAGATACGCAGTATTTT
-	TRBV3-1	TRBJ1-5	TRBD1	CASSQGGQGNRQPQHF	TGTGCCAGCAGCCAAGGGGGACAGGGTAATCGTCAGCCCCAGCATTTT
-	TRBV4-1	TRBJ2-2	-	CASSPVAAGTGELFF	TGCGCCAGCAGCCCAGTTGCGGCGGGGACCGGGGAGCTGTTTTTT
once	TRBV29-1	TRBJ1-2	-	CSVVQGFEGYTF	TGCAGCGTGGTACAGGGATTCGAAGGCTACACCTTC
few	TRBV6-4	TRBJ2-3	TRBD1	CAGSAQGQLTDTQYF	TGTGCCGGCAGTGCCCAGGGACAGCTCACAGATACGCAGTATTTT
few	TRBV12-3/TRBV12-4	TRBJ2-5	-	CASSSWDAVRETQYF	TGTGCCAGCAGTTCCTGGGACGCCGTCAGGGAGACCCAGTACTTC
-	TRBV2	TRBJ2-1	TRBD1	CASNRDSSNEQFF	TGTGCCAGCAATAGGGACAGTTCGAATGAGCAGTTCTTC
few	TRBV20-1	TRBJ2-7	-	CSAREAREQYF	TGCAGTGCTAGAGAAGCACGCGAGCAGTACTTC
-	TRBV13	TRBJ2-7	-	CASSTPEEGSYEQYF	TGTGCCAGCAGCACCCCAGAGGAGGGCTCCTACGAGCAGTACTTC
few	TRBV5-1	TRBJ2-5	-	CASSLDTAMGETQYF	TGCGCCAGCAGCTTGGATACAGCCATGGGGGAGACCCAGTACTTC
few	TRBV18	TRBJ2-1	-	CASSPLGDSPEQFF	TGTGCCAGCTCCCCCCTCGGGGACTCGCCTGAGCAGTTCTTC
few	TRBV14	TRBJ2-1	-	CASSQERGMSEQFF	TGTGCCAGCAGCCAAGAACGGGGGATGAGTGAGCAGTTCTTC
-	TRBV7-3	TRBJ2-3	-	CASSLYPLQGETDTQYF	TGTGCCAGCAGCTTATACCCCCTCCAGGGCGAAACAGATACGCAGTATTTT
-	TRBV7-9	TRBJ1-6	-	CASSPSGDSPLHF	TGTGCCAGCAGCCCCTCGGGGGATTCACCCCTCCACTTT
few	TRBV7-9	TRBJ2-1	TRBD2	CASSVASGGSYNEQFF	TGTGCCAGCAGCGTTGCTAGCGGGGGCTCCTACAATGAGCAGTTCTTC
-	TRBV5-1	TRBJ2-5	-	CASSPFSAETQYF	TGCGCCAGCAGCCCCTTTAGCGCGGAGACCCAGTACTTC
-	TRBV15	TRBJ2-5	-	CATSRVSQQETQYF	TGTGCCACCAGCAGAGTCAGTCAGCAAGAGACCCAGTACTTC
few	TRBV4-1	TRBJ1-2	-	CASSQDGGPPYGYTF	TGCGCCAGCAGCCAGGACGGCGGCCCACCCTATGGCTACACCTTC
-	TRBV27	TRBJ2-6	-	CASSPGGRWLPGANVLTF	TGTGCCAGCAGTCCCGGCGGCAGGTGGTTACCTGGGGCCAACGTCCTGACTTTC
few	TRBV7-9	TRBJ2-5	-	CASSLGTYQETQYF	TGTGCCAGCAGCTTAGGGACTTACCAAGAGACCCAGTACTTC
once	TRBV4-3	TRBJ1-2	-	CASSQEPETNYGYTF	TGCGCCAGCAGCCAAGAACCGGAAACTAACTATGGCTACACCTTC
-	TRBV10-3	TRBJ2-7	-	CAISEGLSDLSYEQYF	TGTGCCATCAGTGAGGGCCTCTCCGACCTTTCCTACGAGCAGTACTTC
few	TRBV19	TRBJ2-2	-	CASSTQGPRELFF	TGTGCCAGTAGTACCCAGGGGCCGCGGGAGCTGTTTTTT
few	TRBV3-1	TRBJ1-1	-	CASSQPAGQVNTEAFF	TGTGCCAGCAGCCAACCGGCGGGCCAAGTGAACACTGAAGCTTTCTTT
few	TRBV7-3	TRBJ2-1	TRBD2	CASSSAGGPYNEQFF	TGTGCCAGCAGCTCAGCGGGGGGGCCCTACAATGAGCAGTTCTTC
-	TRBV12-3/TRBV12-4	TRBJ1-4	TRBD1	CASSHFGTENEKLFF	TGTGCCAGCAGCCACTTCGGGACAGAGAATGAAAAACTGTTTTTT
-	TRBV7-8	TRBJ2-6	-	CASSLIVYQGRSGANVLTF	TGTGCCAGCAGCTTAATTGTCTATCAGGGGCGCTCTGGGGCCAACGTCCTGACTTTC
few	TRBV7-9	TRBJ1-4	-	CASGNIVRDGLTNEKLFF	TGTGCCAGCGGGAATATCGTCCGGGACGGCCTAACTAATGAAAAACTGTTTTTT
-	TRBV20-1	TRBJ2-3	-	CSAPGMGTQYF	TGCAGTGCTCCCGGAATGGGTACGCAGTATTTT
-	TRBV12-3/TRBV12-4	TRBJ1-4	-	CASSFDSEKLFF	TGTGCCAGCAGTTTTGACAGTGAAAAACTGTTTTTT
-	TRBV20-1	TRBJ2-7	TRBD1	CSARPDRGSSYEQYF	TGCAGTGCTAGACCCGACAGGGGGTCCTCCTACGAGCAGTACTTC
-	TRBV25-1	TRBJ1-2	-	CASRGWASSYGYTF	TGTGCCAGCAGGGGGTGGGCTAGTAGCTATGGCTACACCTTC
few	TRBV5-1	TRBJ2-5	-	CASSLVGGPGAQYF	TGCGCCAGCAGCTTGGTGGGGGGGCCTGGAGCCCAGTACTTC
-	TRBV2	TRBJ1-2	TRBD1	CASTRGGTGPNYGYTF	TGTGCCAGCACCAGAGGAGGGACAGGGCCCAACTATGGCTACACCTTC
-	TRBV4-1	TRBJ1-2	TRBD1	CASSQVRTGETYGYTF	TGCGCCAGCAGCCAAGTAAGGACAGGGGAGACCTATGGCTACACCTTC
-	TRBV7-9	TRBJ2-7	-	CASSKSSLLSPYEQYF	TGTGCCAGCAGCAAGTCGAGCCTCTTGAGCCCCTACGAGCAGTACTTC
-	TRBV6-5	TRBJ2-5	TRBD2	CASSYGVAGAQETQYF	TGTGCCAGCAGTTACGGAGTAGCGGGGGCCCAAGAGACCCAGTACTTC
few	TRBV4-1	TRBJ2-7	TRBD2	CASSPREEGNLHEQYF	TGCGCCAGCAGCCCCCGGGAGGAAGGTAATCTCCACGAGCAGTACTTC
-	TRBV6-5	TRBJ1-1	-	CASSYSGVAEAFF	TGTGCCAGCAGTTACTCGGGAGTCGCTGAAGCTTTCTTT
few	TRBV7-2	TRBJ2-3	-	CASSWHYSTDTQYF	TGTGCCAGCTCCTGGCACTATAGCACAGATACGCAGTATTTT
-	TRBV9	TRBJ2-3	-	CASSVEGRYSDTQYF	TGTGCCAGCAGCGTAGAAGGGAGGTATTCAGATACGCAGTATTTT
few	TRBV5-1	TRBJ1-5	-	CASSLEVGGGQPQHF	TGCGCCAGCAGCTTGGAAGTGGGTGGGGGTCAGCCCCAGCATTTT